These 20 T cell receptor beta chains share one sample of origin, sequenced in a study of technical replicates of blood from several donors. Some clones are missing from TCRdb's copy, which holds only in-frame ones; the method was immunoSEQ multiplex PCR. The sample consists of tens of thousands of clones, roughly 92% of them appearing once. Sequenced material: T cells isolated from PBMCs. Receptors originate from a human donor in good health.

V and J are TRBV2 and TRBJ2-1; no clear D gene. CDR3 length: 17 amino acids. CDR1 is SNHLY and CDR2 is FYNNEI in the germline V gene. Trimming removed 6 bases at V and 0 bases at J, with 18 bases between. The CDR3 is CASSADTEILSYNEQFF. For the CDR3, the DNA is TGTGCCAGCAGCGCCGACACAGAAATACTCTCCTACAATGAGCAGTTCTTC.

The CDR3 nucleotides are TGTGCCAGCAGCGGCAAGACTAGCACAGATACGCAGTATTTT. This sequence encodes CASSGKTSTDTQYF. V and J are TRBV7-2 and TRBJ2-3, with D unresolved. From germline, CDR1 is SGHTA and CDR2 FQGNSA. The CDR3 consists of 14 residues. Trimming pared 5 bases from V and 0 bases from J, leaving 9 bases between.

This rearrangement joins TRBV27 to TRBJ2-2, with D perhaps matching TRBD1 (6 bases). Deletions cut 3 bases from V and 2 bases from J, with 13 bases between. This CDR3 contains 16 residues. Per the germline V gene, CDR1 is MNHEY and CDR2 is SMNVEV (reference sequence). Written as DNA, the CDR3 is TGTGCCAGCAGTTTCGGTACAGGGAGTAACACCGGGGAGCTGTTTTTT. Translation gives CASSFGTGSNTGELFF.

The chain links TRBV9 to TRBJ1-4, with 9 bases lining up with TRBD1. The CDR3 totals 15 residues. J lost 4 bases, V lost 5 bases, and 6 bases had no gene match. CDR1 is SGDLS, CDR2 YYNGEE, per germline. The CDR3 loop is CASSQGQGNNEKLFF. CDR3 DNA: TGTGCCAGCAGTCAAGGACAGGGGAATAATGAAAAACTGTTTTTT.

The gene calls are TRBV2 and TRBJ1-5; D call uncertain. V dropped 6 bases and J dropped 0 bases, with 15 bases sitting between them. The CDR3 has 16 amino acids. The germline V gene has CDR1 SNHLY and CDR2 FYNNEI. CDR3 bases: TGTGCCAGCAGACCCCTGGCAGGCTATAGCAATCAGCCCCAGCATTTT. Its protein is CASRPLAGYSNQPQHF.

This chain links TRBV7-6 with TRBJ1-1; D may be TRBD1 (6 bases). The V and J ends lost 8 bases and 11 bases respectively, with 24 bases between them. Germline values: CDR1 SGHVS, CDR2 FNYEAQ. The CDR3 sequence is 14 residues long. CDR3 in DNA: TGTGCCAGCTCCGGTGGGGGACATGAATTTAGGGCTTTCTTT. It yields the protein CASSGGGHEFRAFF.

The rearrangement links TRBV7-9 to TRBJ2-7; D is perhaps TRBD1 (6 bases). CDR1 is SEHNR and CDR2 is FQNEAQ in the germline V gene (reference sequence). V gave up 5 bases and J gave up 3 bases, with 8 bases separating them. The CDR3 has 12 residues. This chain's CDR3 is CASSQDSYEQYF. The DNA of the CDR3 is TGTGCCAGCAGCCAGGACAGCTACGAGCAGTACTTC.

A single count supports this clone. This chain joins TRBV5-1 and TRBJ2-5; no clear D. Per germline, CDR1 SGHRS and CDR2 YFSETQ. The V gene lost 3 bases and the J gene lost 4 bases, with 7 bases spanning the gap. The CDR3 has 12 amino acids. The DNA for the CDR3 is TGCGCCAGCAGCTACGCGAGAGAGACCCAGTACTTC. Translated: CASSYARETQYF.

This chain connects TRBV5-1 to TRBJ2-3; 7 bases match TRBD1. Germline CDR1 SGHRS, CDR2 YFSETQ. This CDR3 is built from 15 residues. J gave up 6 bases and V 3 bases, and 10 bases lay outside the gene matches. CDR3 in DNA: TGCGCCAGCAGCTCCCGGGACAGCAGGTCGGATACGCAGTATTTT. Translated, it gives CASSSRDSRSDTQYF. Together with reference TRBV5-1 and TRBJ2-3, the CDR3 gives the full variable domain: KAGVTQTPRYLIKTRGQQVTLSCSPISGHRSVSWYQQTPGQGLQFLFEYFSETQRNKGNFPGRFSGRQFSNSRSEMNVSTLELGDSALYLCASSSRDSRSDTQYFGPGTRLTVL.

The chain uses TRBV18 and TRBJ2-7, with 9 bases lining up with TRBD2. Trimming cost V 4 bases and J 5 bases; bases outside gene matches: 9. The CDR3 loop spans 15 amino acids. CDR1 and CDR2 (germline): KGHSH, LQKENI. This chain's CDR3 is CASSLTSGRLHEQYF. The CDR3 DNA sequence: TGTGCCAGCTCACTTACTAGCGGGCGGCTGCACGAGCAGTACTTC.

This chain uses TRBV19 with TRBJ2-7, with D possibly TRBD2 on 6 matching bases. There are 12 residues in the CDR3. Trimming left V 4 bases short and J 6 bases short, with 10 bases between. Per germline, CDR1 LNHDA and CDR2 SQIVND (reference sequence). The CDR3 region has the DNA TGTGCCAGTAGTACGGGACTTTCCGAGCAGTACTTC. It is translated as CASSTGLSEQYF. Supplemented by reference TRBV19 and TRBJ2-7, the full variable domain reads DGGITQSPKYLFRKEGQNVTLSCEQNLNHDAMYWYRQDPGQGLRLIYYSQIVNDFQKGDIAEGYSVSREKKESFPLTVTSAQKNPTAFYLCASSTGLSEQYFGPGTRLTVT.

V usage is TRBV5-1 and J usage is TRBJ2-7, with D perhaps TRBD1 (6 bases). V was trimmed by 3 bases and J by 4 bases, leaving 14 bases between them. The CDR3 consists of 14 residues. CDR1 and CDR2 (germline): SGHRS, YFSETQ. The chain's CDR3 is CASSWGTQLYEQYF. The CDR3 DNA reads as TGCGCCAGCAGCTGGGGGACACAACTATACGAGCAGTACTTC. Variable domain in full (rest from reference TRBV5-1 and TRBJ2-7): KAGVTQTPRYLIKTRGQQVTLSCSPISGHRSVSWYQQTPGQGLQFLFEYFSETQRNKGNFPGRFSGRQFSNSRSEMNVSTLELGDSALYLCASSWGTQLYEQYFGPGTRLTVT.

Comments on this clone: At one end the junction does not follow the germline gene, possibly because of a read error. The chain has TRBV2 and TRBJ2-3, with TRBD2 as a possible D gene (5 bases). Germline CDR1 is SNHLY and CDR2 is FYNNEI. The CDR3 has 12 residues. CDR3 bases: TGTGCCAGCCGCAAGACCACCGGGAACTTGGATTTT. Translating gives CASRKTTGNLDF.

V gene TRBV10-2 combines with J gene TRBJ2-1; no clear D gene. V was clipped by 4 bases and J by 9 bases, with 4 bases between them. The length of the CDR3 is 10 residues. The germline CDR1 and CDR2 sequences are WSHSY and SAAADI. The chain's CDR3 is CASSVSEQFF. The CDR3 nucleotides are TGCGCCAGCAGTGTGAGTGAGCAGTTCTTC.

The chain has TRBV11-2 and TRBJ2-3; D possibly corresponds to TRBD2 (5 bases). This CDR3 region has 14 residues. From germline, CDR1 is SGHAT and CDR2 FQNNGV. The V end lost 4 bases, the J end lost 5 bases, and 13 bases lay between the germline ends. The CDR3: CASSSRTHQDTQYF. In DNA form, the CDR3 reads TGTGCCAGCAGCTCGCGGACTCATCAAGATACGCAGTATTTT.

This rearrangement joins TRBV5-5 to TRBJ1-2; perhaps TRBD1 as D (6 bases). The CDR3 spans 15 residues. V lost 3 bases and J 7 bases, leaving 19 bases between the germline ends. CDR1 and CDR2 (germline): SGHKS, YYEKEE (reference sequence). The CDR3 region is CASSSGTPLLFGYTF. The CDR3 DNA follows: TGTGCCAGCAGCTCCGGGACACCTCTTTTGTTTGGCTACACCTTC.

The rearrangement links TRBV6-6 to TRBJ1-1, with D hard to call. Germline CDR1 is MNHNY and CDR2 is SVGAGI (reference sequence). V was clipped by 4 bases and J by 3 bases, with 12 bases between them. The CDR3 is 14 amino acids. CDR3 loop: CASSSLPGDTEAFF. CDR3 in DNA: TGTGCCAGCAGTTCCCTCCCTGGAGACACTGAAGCTTTCTTT.

V is TRBV12-5 and J is TRBJ2-2; tentatively, D is TRBD2 (5 bases). The CDR3 totals 13 residues. Between the trimmed V and J ends, which lost 5 bases and 6 bases, there was a span of 10 bases. The germline CDR1 and CDR2 sequences are LGHNT and FRNRAP. CDR3 in DNA: TGTGCTAGTGGTCTCGGGGAACCCGGGGAGCTGTTTTTT. Amino acids: CASGLGEPGELFF.

The chain couples TRBV2 to TRBJ1-2; 8 bases line up with TRBD1. V trimming: 3 bases; J trimming: 4 bases; junction bases outside the gene matches: 7. The CDR3 runs 15 residues. Germline CDR1 is SNHLY and CDR2 is FYNNEI. In DNA form, the CDR3 reads TGTGCCAGCAGTGACGACAGGGGCGGGAGCTATGGCTACACCTTC. Protein: CASSDDRGGSYGYTF.

V and J are TRBV29-1 and TRBJ1-5; D may be TRBD1 (5 bases). Germline loops: CDR1 SQVTM, CDR2 ANQGSEA. The ends were cut back, 4 bases at V and 7 bases at J, with 17 bases in the middle. The CDR3 extends over 14 amino acids. The CDR3 nucleotides read TGCAGCGTTGTAAGTCCAGGGATGGGCCAGCCCCAGCATTTT. It encodes CSVVSPGMGQPQHF.